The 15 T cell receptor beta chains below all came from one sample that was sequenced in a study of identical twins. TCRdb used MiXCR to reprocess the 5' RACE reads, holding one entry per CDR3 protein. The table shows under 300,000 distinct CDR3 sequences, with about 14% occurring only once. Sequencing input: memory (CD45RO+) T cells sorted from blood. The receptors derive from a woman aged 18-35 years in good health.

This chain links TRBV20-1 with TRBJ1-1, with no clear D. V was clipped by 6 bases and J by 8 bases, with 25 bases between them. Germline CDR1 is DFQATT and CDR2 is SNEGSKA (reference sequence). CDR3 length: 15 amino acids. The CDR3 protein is CSAKERLMNLPEAFF. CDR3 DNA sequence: TGCAGTGCGAAGGAGCGGCTCATGAATCTCCCCGAAGCTTTCTTT.

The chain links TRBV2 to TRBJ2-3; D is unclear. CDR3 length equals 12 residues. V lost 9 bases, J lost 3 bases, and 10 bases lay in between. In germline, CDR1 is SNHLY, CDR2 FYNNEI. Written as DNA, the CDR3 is TGTGCCAGTACGTCCTTTACAGATACGCAGTATTTT. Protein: CASTSFTDTQYF. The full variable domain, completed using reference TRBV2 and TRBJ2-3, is EPEVTQTPSHQVTQMGQEVILRCVPISNHLYFYWYRQILGQKVEFLVSFYNNEISEKSEIFDDQFSVERPDGSNFTLKIRSTKLEDSAMYFCASTSFTDTQYFGPGTRLTVL.

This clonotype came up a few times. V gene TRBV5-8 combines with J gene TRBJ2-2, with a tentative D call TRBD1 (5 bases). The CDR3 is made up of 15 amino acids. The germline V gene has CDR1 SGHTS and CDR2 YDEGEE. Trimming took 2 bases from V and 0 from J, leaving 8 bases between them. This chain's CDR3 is CASSLQETNTGELFF. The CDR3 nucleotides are TGTGCCAGCAGCTTACAGGAAACGAACACCGGGGAGCTGTTTTTT.

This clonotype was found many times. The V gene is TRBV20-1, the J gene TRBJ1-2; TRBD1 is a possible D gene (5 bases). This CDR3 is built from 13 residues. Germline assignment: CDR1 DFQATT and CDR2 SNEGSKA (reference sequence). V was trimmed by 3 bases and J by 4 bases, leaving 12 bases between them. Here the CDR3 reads CSASPDTPYGYTF. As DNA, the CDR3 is TGCAGTGCTAGCCCGGACACTCCCTATGGCTACACCTTC.

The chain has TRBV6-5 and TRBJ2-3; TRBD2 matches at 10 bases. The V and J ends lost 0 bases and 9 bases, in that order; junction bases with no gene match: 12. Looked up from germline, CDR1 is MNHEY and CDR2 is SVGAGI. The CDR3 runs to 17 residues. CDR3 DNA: TGTGCCAGCAGTTACTCGATTGGCGTAGCGGGAGGCGGCACGCAGTATTTT. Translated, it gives CASSYSIGVAGGGTQYF.

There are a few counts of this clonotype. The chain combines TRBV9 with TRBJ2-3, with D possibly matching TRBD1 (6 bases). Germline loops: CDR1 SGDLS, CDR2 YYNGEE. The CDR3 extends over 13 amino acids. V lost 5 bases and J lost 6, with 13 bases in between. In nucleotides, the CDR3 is TGTGCCAGCAGTTTAAAAAGGGGGGATACGCAGTATTTT. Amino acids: CASSLKRGDTQYF.

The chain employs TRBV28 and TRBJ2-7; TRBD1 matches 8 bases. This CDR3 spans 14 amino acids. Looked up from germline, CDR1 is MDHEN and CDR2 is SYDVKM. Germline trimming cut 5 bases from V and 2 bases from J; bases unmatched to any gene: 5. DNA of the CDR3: TGTGCCAGCAGTGAGGGACAGGCCGCCTACGAGCAGTACTTC. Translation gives CASSEGQAAYEQYF.

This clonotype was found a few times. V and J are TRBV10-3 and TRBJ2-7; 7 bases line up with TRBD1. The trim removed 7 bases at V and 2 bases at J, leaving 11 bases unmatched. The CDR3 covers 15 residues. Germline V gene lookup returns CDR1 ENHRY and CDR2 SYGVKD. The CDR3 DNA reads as TGTGCCATCAACCAGGACGGGCAGGGGGCCTACGAGCAGTACTTC. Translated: CAINQDGQGAYEQYF.

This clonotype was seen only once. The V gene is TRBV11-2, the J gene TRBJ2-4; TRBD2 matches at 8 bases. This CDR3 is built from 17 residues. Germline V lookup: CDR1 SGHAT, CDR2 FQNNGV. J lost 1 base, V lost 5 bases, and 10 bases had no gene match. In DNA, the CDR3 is TGTGCCAGCAGCCCCATTGCTGGGACTAGGGCCAAAAACATTCAGTACTTC. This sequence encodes CASSPIAGTRAKNIQYF. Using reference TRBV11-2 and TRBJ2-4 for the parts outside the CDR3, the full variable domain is EAGVAQSPRYKIIEKRQSVAFWCNPISGHATLYWYQQILGQGPKLLIQFQNNGVVDDSQLPKDRFSAERLKGVDSTLKIQPAKLEDSAVYLCASSPIAGTRAKNIQYFGAGTRLSVL.

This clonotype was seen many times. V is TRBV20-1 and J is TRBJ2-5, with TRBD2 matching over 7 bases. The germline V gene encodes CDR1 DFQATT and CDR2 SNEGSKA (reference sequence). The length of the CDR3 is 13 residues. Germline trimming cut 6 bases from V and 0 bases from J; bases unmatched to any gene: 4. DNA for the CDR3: TGCAGTGCGTACGGGGGGTACCAAGAGACCCAGTACTTC. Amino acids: CSAYGGYQETQYF.

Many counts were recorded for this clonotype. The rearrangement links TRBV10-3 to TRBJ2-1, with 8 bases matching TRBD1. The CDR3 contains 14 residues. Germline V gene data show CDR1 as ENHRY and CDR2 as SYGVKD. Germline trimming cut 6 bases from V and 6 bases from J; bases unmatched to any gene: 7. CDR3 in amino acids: CAISAGTGTNEQFF. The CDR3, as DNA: TGTGCCATCAGCGCCGGGACAGGAACCAATGAGCAGTTCTTC.

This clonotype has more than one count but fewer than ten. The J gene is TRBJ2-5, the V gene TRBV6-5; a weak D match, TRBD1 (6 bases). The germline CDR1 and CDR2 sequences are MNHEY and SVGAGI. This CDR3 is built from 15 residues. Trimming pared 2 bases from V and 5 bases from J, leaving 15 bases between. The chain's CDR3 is CASSYGYTGKETQYF. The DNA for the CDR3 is TGTGCCAGCAGTTACGGGTATACAGGGAAGGAGACCCAGTACTTC.

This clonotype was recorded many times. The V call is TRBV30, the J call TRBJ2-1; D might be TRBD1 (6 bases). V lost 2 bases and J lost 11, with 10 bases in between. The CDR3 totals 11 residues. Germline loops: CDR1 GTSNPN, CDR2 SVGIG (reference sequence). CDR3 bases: TGTGCCTGGAGTCCCGGACAGAAGCAGTTCTTC. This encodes CAWSPGQKQFF.

The CDR3 spells CATNDKGNEQFF. The CDR3 nucleotides read TGTGCCACCAACGATAAGGGCAATGAGCAGTTCTTC. The chain is built from TRBV10-3 and TRBJ2-1; D not resolved. From germline, CDR1 is ENHRY and CDR2 SYGVKD. Trimming shortened V by 10 bases and J by 6 bases, and 13 bases separated the two germline ends. This CDR3 has 12 residues.

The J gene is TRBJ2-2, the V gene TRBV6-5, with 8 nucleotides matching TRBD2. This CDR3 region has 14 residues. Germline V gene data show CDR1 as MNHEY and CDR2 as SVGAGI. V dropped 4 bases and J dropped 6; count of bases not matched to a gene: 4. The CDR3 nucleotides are TGTGCCAGCAGTTTTCAAGCGGGGGCCGGGGAGCTGTTTTTT. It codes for CASSFQAGAGELFF.